Presented here are 29 T cell receptor beta chains from one specimen sequenced in a study of cytomegalovirus exposure and HLA in healthy donors. Libraries were prepared by immunoSEQ multiplex PCR; TCRdb keeps only in-frame clonotypes and omits some of them. This sample has more than 250,000 clones, with roughly 87% found just once. The sequencing input was PBMCs. These TCRs come from a woman aged 30 to 39 in good health and CMV-seropositive.

CDR3 loop: CASSEVWIPLLRNEQFF. The CDR3 DNA follows: TGTGCCAGCAGTGAAGTATGGATACCCCTTCTACGCAATGAGCAGTTCTTC. The chain links TRBV6-1 to TRBJ2-1; D unclear. This CDR3 comprises 17 residues. Germline V gives CDR1 MNHNS, CDR2 SASEGT. V was shortened by 1 base and J by 6 bases, with 19 bases between the two germline ends.

The V and J genes are TRBV6-5 and TRBJ2-2; 9 nucleotides align to TRBD1. After removal of 10 bases from V and 6 bases from J, the junction contained 6 bases not matched to a gene. Per germline, CDR1 MNHEY and CDR2 SVGAGI. The CDR3 is 13 residues long. The CDR3 region has the DNA TGTGCCATTTCGGGACAGGGTTCCGGGGAGCTGTTTTTT. Protein: CAISGQGSGELFF.

The genes are TRBV19 and TRBJ2-1; a possible D gene is TRBD2 (6 bases). Germline CDR1 reads LNHDA; CDR2 reads SQIVND (reference sequence). The CDR3 length is 13 residues. Trimming removed 4 bases at V and 8 bases at J, with 12 bases between. Here the CDR3 DNA reads TGTGCCAGTAGTAAAAGGAGGGGCGATGAGCAGTTCTTC. Its protein product is CASSKRRGDEQFF.

The chain combines TRBV28 with TRBJ1-1, with 12 bases aligning to TRBD1. Losses at the gene ends were 3 bases for V and 4 bases for J; bases not matched to a gene: 6. The length of the CDR3 is 16 residues. CDR1 and CDR2 from the germline V gene are MDHEN and SYDVKM. The CDR3 region is CASSLGTGGAATEAFF. The CDR3 DNA is TGTGCCAGCAGTTTGGGGACAGGGGGCGCGGCCACTGAAGCTTTCTTT.

The chain links TRBV4-1 to TRBJ2-7; a weak D match, TRBD2 (5 bases). Germline V lookup: CDR1 MGHRA, CDR2 YSYEKL. V was trimmed by 5 bases and J by 4 bases, leaving 15 bases between them. The length of the CDR3 is 14 residues. CDR3 DNA sequence: TGCGCCAGCAGCGGCGGGTTCAACTCGTACGAGCAGTACTTC. It is translated as CASSGGFNSYEQYF.

This clone was seen once. V is TRBV19 and J is TRBJ1-1; 10 nucleotides align to TRBD1. The CDR3 contains 14 residues. Unmatched junction bases numbered 4, after V lost 5 bases and J lost 4 bases. Per germline, CDR1 LNHDA and CDR2 SQIVND (reference sequence). Written as DNA, the CDR3 is TGTGCCAGTAGTGCTGGGACAGGGGCCACTGAAGCTTTCTTT. Translating gives CASSAGTGATEAFF.

The V gene is TRBV5-1, the J gene TRBJ2-3, with TRBD2 matching 8 bases. CDR3 length: 20 amino acids. The V gene end was trimmed by 4 bases and the J gene end by 6 bases; junction bases not matched to a gene: 25. From germline, CDR1 is SGHRS and CDR2 YFSETQ. DNA of the CDR3: TGCGCCAGCAGCCTTGTGGCAGCAAGCACCCGAGCGGGAGTGGGGGATACGCAGTATTTT. It codes for CASSLVAASTRAGVGDTQYF. The full variable domain, in which reference TRBV5-1 and TRBJ2-3 provide the parts outside the CDR3, is KAGVTQTPRYLIKTRGQQVTLSCSPISGHRSVSWYQQTPGQGLQFLFEYFSETQRNKGNFPGRFSGRQFSNSRSEMNVSTLELGDSALYLCASSLVAASTRAGVGDTQYFGPGTRLTVL.

This sequence joins TRBV30 and TRBJ1-2; D might be TRBD1 (5 bases). Deletions cut 2 bases from V and 4 bases from J, with 17 bases between. The CDR3 is 15 residues long. The germline CDR1 and CDR2 sequences are GTSNPN and SVGIG (reference sequence). The CDR3 sequence: CAWSLNRREGYGYTF. Written as DNA, the CDR3 is TGTGCCTGGAGTCTAAACAGGAGGGAGGGCTATGGCTACACCTTC.

In this sample, this clone turned up once. The chain combines TRBV27 with TRBJ2-7, with D possibly TRBD1 on 5 matching bases. The germline V and J ends were trimmed by 8 bases and 2 bases, with 16 bases remaining between them. There are 14 residues in the CDR3. Germline V lookup: CDR1 MNHEY, CDR2 SMNVEV (reference sequence). In DNA, the CDR3 is TGTGCCAGCTCAACACAGACAGATACCTACGAGCAGTACTTC. Translated, it gives CASSTQTDTYEQYF.

J is TRBJ1-5 and V is TRBV5-1; D not resolved. From germline, CDR1 is SGHRS and CDR2 YFSETQ. The CDR3 extends over 13 amino acids. The germline V and J ends were trimmed by 1 base and 7 bases, with 9 bases remaining between them. DNA of the CDR3: TGCGCCAGCAGCTTGATGCCAGCCCAGCCCCAGCATTTT. It codes for CASSLMPAQPQHF.

The chain is built from TRBV29-1 and TRBJ1-2; tentatively, D is TRBD1 (6 bases). Per the germline V gene, CDR1 is SQVTM and CDR2 is ANQGSEA. The CDR3 totals 16 residues. V dropped 3 bases and J dropped 4 bases, with 21 bases sitting between them. This CDR3 is CSVDLGARFPGYGYTF. DNA for the CDR3: TGCAGCGTTGATCTGGGGGCCCGGTTCCCGGGCTATGGCTACACCTTC.

Concerning this clone itself: This same CDR3 is encoded by further DNA sequences in the sample. J is TRBJ2-7 and V is TRBV7-9; D remains ambiguous. Germline V lookup: CDR1 SEHNR, CDR2 FQNEAQ (reference sequence). This CDR3 contains 11 residues. Trimming took 5 bases from V and 3 from J, leaving 5 bases between them. The CDR3 bases are TGTGCCAGCAGCCCAAACTACGAGCAGTACTTC. Its protein is CASSPNYEQYF.

V is TRBV10-3 and J is TRBJ1-2, with D unresolved. The CDR3 runs to 13 residues. The V end lost 3 bases, the J end lost 5 bases, and 10 bases lay between the germline ends. Germline assignment: CDR1 ENHRY and CDR2 SYGVKD. CDR3 region: CAISEWDLYGYTF. DNA for the CDR3: TGTGCCATCAGTGAATGGGATTTGTATGGCTACACCTTC.

The V and J genes are TRBV27 and TRBJ2-7, with TRBD1 matching 9 bases. The CDR3 sequence is 15 residues long. The V segment lost 6 bases and the J segment 4 bases; nucleotides outside the gene matches: 10. CDR1 and CDR2 (germline): MNHEY, SMNVEV (reference sequence). The CDR3 region is CASSPGGTGWYEQYF. The CDR3 DNA sequence: TGTGCCAGCAGCCCTGGCGGGACAGGGTGGTACGAGCAGTACTTC.

The J gene is TRBJ2-5, the V gene TRBV6-1, with 7 bases matching TRBD1. This CDR3 is 15 amino acids long. V dropped 7 bases and J dropped 1; count of bases not matched to a gene: 9. CDR1 and CDR2 (germline): MNHNS, SASEGT. The CDR3 nucleotides are TGTGCCAGCACGAGCGCAGGGGGAATCCAAGAGACCCAGTACTTC. This translates into CASTSAGGIQETQYF.

The CDR3 DNA is TGTGCCAGCAGCCTAGACAGGGGCGGCACAGATACGCAGTATTTT. It specifies CASSLDRGGTDTQYF. The gene calls are TRBV2 and TRBJ2-3; TRBD1 aligns across 8 bases. J gave up 1 base and V 6 bases, and 6 bases lay outside the gene matches. The germline V gene has CDR1 SNHLY and CDR2 FYNNEI. CDR3 length equals 15 residues.

The chain carries TRBV6-1 and TRBJ2-7; TRBD2 aligns across 8 bases. This CDR3 spans 16 amino acids. Trimming removed 3 bases from V and 7 bases from J; junction bases left unmatched: 14. Looked up from germline, CDR1 is MNHNS and CDR2 is SASEGT. The CDR3 reads CASSDFVGGAVQEQYF. The CDR3 DNA reads TGTGCCAGCAGTGATTTCGTCGGGGGGGCCGTTCAAGAGCAGTACTTC.

The chain is built from TRBV7-9 and TRBJ1-5; D gene unclear. Trimming stripped 4 bases from V and 5 bases from J, with 9 bases between. The CDR3 totals 13 residues. The germline V gene has CDR1 SEHNR and CDR2 FQNEAQ (reference sequence). The CDR3 region is CASSSRNDQPQHF. Written as DNA, the CDR3 is TGTGCCAGCAGCTCAAGGAACGATCAGCCCCAGCATTTT.

The rearrangement uses TRBV7-9 and TRBJ1-1; TRBD1 might be the D (5 bases). CDR3 length: 15 amino acids. CDR1 and CDR2 from the germline V gene are SEHNR and FQNEAQ (reference sequence). V was cut by 4 bases and J by 5 bases, with 17 bases left in between. The CDR3 sequence: CASSSPESGTTEAFF. CDR3 bases: TGTGCCAGCAGCTCACCCGAGTCCGGGACGACTGAAGCTTTCTTT.

This clone was picked up one time. This rearrangement joins TRBV4-3 to TRBJ1-4, with 9 bases fitting TRBD1. Looked up from germline, CDR1 is LGHNA and CDR2 is YSLEER. After removal of 4 bases from V and 4 bases from J, the junction contained 16 bases not matched to a gene. This CDR3 is built from 19 residues. CDR3 DNA sequence: TGCGCCAGCAGCCGCCGGGGGCCGGGACAGGGCGGAAGTAATGAAAAACTGTTTTTT. It specifies CASSRRGPGQGGSNEKLFF.

This chain uses TRBV6-4 with TRBJ2-2; the match to TRBD1 covers 7 bases. This CDR3 is 15 amino acids long. CDR1 and CDR2 from the germline V gene are MRHNA and SNTAGT. V lost 6 bases, J lost 3 bases, and 7 bases stayed unmatched. The CDR3 loop is CASSRTGDDTGELFF. The CDR3 bases are TGTGCCAGCAGCCGCACAGGGGATGACACCGGGGAGCTGTTTTTT.

V gene TRBV27 combines with J gene TRBJ2-6, with a tentative D call TRBD2 (6 bases). Germline V gene data show CDR1 as MNHEY and CDR2 as SMNVEV (reference sequence). V lost 0 bases, J lost 1 base, and 16 bases lay in between. The CDR3 sequence is 19 residues long. The CDR3 loop reads CASSLSGRGRGSGANVLTF. For the CDR3, the DNA is TGTGCCAGCAGTTTATCCGGTCGGGGGAGAGGTTCTGGGGCCAACGTCCTGACTTTC.

The chain carries TRBV5-8 and TRBJ2-5, with D perhaps being TRBD1 or TRBD2 (5 bases each). The CDR3 covers 14 residues. Germline V lookup: CDR1 SGHTS, CDR2 YDEGEE. Trimming pared 0 bases from V and 5 bases from J, leaving 11 bases between. The CDR3 DNA follows: TGTGCCAGCAGCTTGGCCTTAGGGGAGGAGACCCAGTACTTC. It codes for CASSLALGEETQYF. Full variable domain (outside the CDR3, taken from reference TRBV5-8 and TRBJ2-5): EAGVTQSPTHLIKTRGQQATLRCSPISGHTSVYWYQQALGLGLQFLLWYDEGEERNRGNFPPRFSGRQFPNYSSELNVNALELEDSALYLCASSLALGEETQYFGPGTRLLVL.

V gene TRBV10-3 combines with J gene TRBJ2-7; TRBD2 aligns across 10 bases. Per germline, CDR1 ENHRY and CDR2 SYGVKD. The CDR3 is 15 amino acids. V gave up 5 bases and J gave up 2 bases; unmatched junction bases: 6. In nucleotides, the CDR3 is TGTGCCATCAGTACCTCAGCGGGGGGGCCCTACGAGCAGTACTTC. It is translated as CAISTSAGGPYEQYF.

This sequence joins TRBV4-2 and TRBJ2-1, with a tentative D call TRBD2 (5 bases). Deletions cut 0 bases from V and 6 bases from J, with 15 bases between. Germline V gene sequence: CDR1 LGHNA, CDR2 YNFKEQ. The CDR3 spans 16 residues. The CDR3 spells CASSQEVRTWGNEQFF. In nucleotides, the CDR3 is TGTGCCAGCAGCCAAGAAGTCCGGACTTGGGGCAATGAGCAGTTCTTC.

J is TRBJ2-5 and V is TRBV5-1; 8 nucleotides align to TRBD1. There are 14 residues in the CDR3. The V and J ends lost 4 bases and 2 bases, in that order; junction bases with no gene match: 4. Per germline, CDR1 SGHRS and CDR2 YFSETQ. The DNA for the CDR3 is TGCGCCAGCAGCCCGACAGGGGCTCAAGAGACCCAGTACTTC. Translation: CASSPTGAQETQYF. Filled out from reference TRBV5-1 and TRBJ2-5, the complete variable domain reads KAGVTQTPRYLIKTRGQQVTLSCSPISGHRSVSWYQQTPGQGLQFLFEYFSETQRNKGNFPGRFSGRQFSNSRSEMNVSTLELGDSALYLCASSPTGAQETQYFGPGTRLLVL.

This chain connects TRBV29-1 to TRBJ2-7; D is perhaps TRBD1 (6 bases). This CDR3 contains 12 residues. V lost 0 bases and J 10 bases, leaving 13 bases between the germline ends. Germline values: CDR1 SQVTM, CDR2 ANQGSEA. The CDR3 DNA sequence: TGCAGCGTTGAAGATCCCAGGGGCAACCAGTACTTC. As protein: CSVEDPRGNQYF.

V and J are TRBV5-4 and TRBJ2-3; D ambiguous. Trimming removed 4 bases from V and 0 bases from J, with 15 bases in between. The V gene's germline CDR1 is SGHNT and CDR2 YYREEE (reference sequence). The CDR3 has 16 amino acids. In DNA form, the CDR3 reads TGTGCCAGCAGCCAACGCCACCTAACTAGCACAGATACGCAGTATTTT. Protein sequence: CASSQRHLTSTDTQYF. Combining the CDR3 with reference TRBV5-4 and TRBJ2-3 gives the whole variable domain ETGVTQSPTHLIKTRGQQVTLRCSSQSGHNTVSWYQQALGQGPQFIFQYYREEENGRGNFPPRFSGLQFPNYSSELNVNALELDDSALYLCASSQRHLTSTDTQYFGPGTRLTVL.

This clone was counted once. In DNA form, the CDR3 reads TGTGCCACGAAATTGGGGAGCTCTGGGGCCAACGTCCTGACTTTC. It yields the protein CATKLGSSGANVLTF. This chain connects TRBV6-5 to TRBJ2-6, with D tentatively TRBD2 (5 bases). The V end was cut by 10 bases, the J end by 0 bases, with 13 bases between. The CDR3 is 15 residues long. CDR1 and CDR2 from the germline V gene are MNHEY and SVGAGI.